The rows below give T cell receptor beta chains drawn from one sample of a study of OX40 agonist ivuxolimab in advanced cancers. The data were produced by immunoSEQ multiplex PCR, yet TCRdb's version contains in-frame clones alone and is incomplete. Altogether 25,000 to 30,000 clones are present, about nine tenths being singletons, with the ten largest covering less than 10%. Specimen: CD4+ or CD8+ T cells sorted from blood, collected in a trial of the OX40 agonist ivuxolimab. These receptors all stem from an adult with an advanced solid tumor such as melanoma, head and neck, liver or kidney cancer. CDR3s include the opening cysteine and the closing phenylalanine or tryptophan. Each record gives: J gene, V gene, D gene, clone size, CDR3 DNA, CDR3 protein. The D gene is left open where the match is weak. Not all rows give a size; the values are once, few, many and, for expanded clones, a class.

J: TRBJ2-2
V: TRBV7-9
D: TRBD2
size: -
DNA: TGTGCCAGCAGCCCGGGACTAGCGGGAGTTCAAACCGGGGAGCTGTTTTTT
CDR3: CASSPGLAGVQTGELFF

J: TRBJ1-1
V: TRBV11-2
D: -
size: once
DNA: TGTGCCAGCAGCTTAGAAGGCCGGTTCATGAACACTGAAGCTTTCTTT
CDR3: CASSLEGRFMNTEAFF

J: TRBJ2-1
V: TRBV4-1
D: -
size: -
DNA: TGCGCCAGCAGCCAGGAACTTCCTAGGGTCAATGAGCAGTTCTTC
CDR3: CASSQELPRVNEQFF

J: TRBJ1-4
V: TRBV27
D: TRBD1
size: -
DNA: TGTGCCAGCAGTTCGCTCACAGGGGTGGGGGAAAAACTGTTTTTT
CDR3: CASSSLTGVGEKLFF

J: TRBJ1-6
V: TRBV4-2
D: -
size: -
DNA: TGTGCCAGCAGCCCACCGGACCCGGGGGAATATAATTCACCCCTCCACTTT
CDR3: CASSPPDPGEYNSPLHF

J: TRBJ2-1
V: TRBV5-1
D: TRBD2
size: -
DNA: TGCGCCAGCAGCTTGGTGGTAGCGGGGGGCCATTTGGGTGAGCAGTTCTTC
CDR3: CASSLVVAGGHLGEQFF

J: TRBJ2-7
V: TRBV11-1
D: -
size: -
DNA: TGTGCCAGCAGCTTACCGGGTAACTACGAGCAGTACTTC
CDR3: CASSLPGNYEQYF

J: TRBJ2-7
V: TRBV5-4
D: TRBD1
size: -
DNA: TGTGCGACCCGACAGGGTAAAAGCGAGCAGTACTTC
CDR3: CATRQGKSEQYF

J: TRBJ2-1
V: TRBV25-1
D: -
size: -
DNA: TGTGCCAGTGGGGACACCTACAATGAGCAGTTCTTC
CDR3: CASGDTYNEQFF

J: TRBJ2-7
V: TRBV7-9
D: TRBD2
size: -
DNA: TGTGCCAGCAGCTATACTAGCGGGGCCCTCGTCTCCTACGAGCAGTACTTC
CDR3: CASSYTSGALVSYEQYF

J: TRBJ1-1
V: TRBV19
D: -
size: -
DNA: TGTGCCAGTTCTCGGGGCCGGCCGACTGAAGCTTTCTTT
CDR3: CASSRGRPTEAFF

J: TRBJ1-2
V: TRBV7-9
D: -
size: once
DNA: TGTGCCAGCAGCTCGGACGGGTTATCCTATGGCTACACCTTC
CDR3: CASSSDGLSYGYTF

J: TRBJ1-1
V: TRBV5-1
D: -
size: -
DNA: TGCGCCAGCAGCCCGCGGGCGCCGATGAACACTGAAGCTTTCTTT
CDR3: CASSPRAPMNTEAFF

J: TRBJ1-1
V: TRBV19
D: TRBD1
size: -
DNA: TGTGCCAGTAGAACAGGGGTCACTGAAGCTTTCTTT
CDR3: CASRTGVTEAFF

J: TRBJ1-5
V: TRBV7-6
D: -
size: -
DNA: TGTGCCAGCAGCCAGGTCCCCAGGGGATTGAATCAGCCCCAGCATTTT
CDR3: CASSQVPRGLNQPQHF

J: TRBJ1-5
V: TRBV13
D: -
size: -
DNA: TGTGCCAGCAGCTTAGAAGGTCAGCCCCAGCATTTT
CDR3: CASSLEGQPQHF

J: TRBJ1-1
V: TRBV6-1
D: -
size: -
DNA: TGTGCCAGCAGTGACGGGGTTTCGACTGAAGCTTTCTTT
CDR3: CASSDGVSTEAFF

J: TRBJ2-2
V: TRBV27
D: -
size: -
DNA: TGTGCCAGCAGTTTTTGGACTTCGAACACCGGGGAGCTGTTTTTT
CDR3: CASSFWTSNTGELFF

J: TRBJ1-5
V: TRBV7-3
D: -
size: once
DNA: TGTGCCAGCAGCTTACAAGGGGCGAGCCATCAGCCCCAGCATTTT
CDR3: CASSLQGASHQPQHF

J: TRBJ2-1
V: TRBV6-5
D: TRBD1
size: -
DNA: TGTGCCAGCAGTTACTTCACCGGGACAGCCAATGAGCAGTTCTTC
CDR3: CASSYFTGTANEQFF

J: TRBJ1-2
V: TRBV6-5
D: -
size: -
DNA: TGTGCCAGCAGTTACTCGGAGGCAGGGTCGGGTGGTGGCTACACCTTC
CDR3: CASSYSEAGSGGGYTF

J: TRBJ1-2
V: TRBV27
D: -
size: -
DNA: TGTGCCAGCAGTTTATCCCCTCCGTATGGCTACACCTTC
CDR3: CASSLSPPYGYTF

J: TRBJ1-1
V: TRBV2
D: -
size: once
DNA: TGTGCCAGCAGTGAAGCGGCCGGAACTGAAGCTTTCTTT
CDR3: CASSEAAGTEAFF

J: TRBJ2-3
V: TRBV6-6
D: -
size: few
DNA: TGTGCCAGCGCACTCTCCACAGATACGCAGTATTTT
CDR3: CASALSTDTQYF

J: TRBJ1-1
V: TRBV6-6
D: TRBD1
size: -
DNA: TGTGCCAGCACCTCAAGAGGGGGCAAGAACACTGAAGCTTTCTTT
CDR3: CASTSRGGKNTEAFF

J: TRBJ2-7
V: TRBV5-6
D: -
size: -
DNA: TGTGCCAGCAGCTTGGGACTAGGGGGCGAGCAGTACTTC
CDR3: CASSLGLGGEQYF

J: TRBJ2-1
V: TRBV6-4
D: TRBD2
size: -
DNA: TGTGCCAGCGGAGAGGTAGCGGGCCTCTACAATGAGCAGTTCTTC
CDR3: CASGEVAGLYNEQFF

J: TRBJ1-3
V: TRBV5-4
D: -
size: -
DNA: TGTGCCAGCAGCTCTGGGTCTGGAAACACCATATATTTT
CDR3: CASSSGSGNTIYF

J: TRBJ1-2
V: TRBV11-1
D: TRBD1
size: -
DNA: TGTGCCAGCAGAATACAGGGGGCGCGTGGCTACACCTTC
CDR3: CASRIQGARGYTF

J: TRBJ2-3
V: TRBV18
D: -
size: -
DNA: TGTGCCAGCTCACCACTAGCGGCGGAGGGCACAGATACGCAGTATTTT
CDR3: CASSPLAAEGTDTQYF

J: TRBJ1-6
V: TRBV4-3
D: TRBD1
size: once
DNA: TGCGCCAGCAGTCAGAGGACCCGGGACAGGGACCCTAATTCACCCCTCCACTTT
CDR3: CASSQRTRDRDPNSPLHF

J: TRBJ2-3
V: TRBV27
D: TRBD1
size: -
DNA: TGTGCCAGCAGTTTAAGCTTGGCAGGGGGCCCGGATACGCAGTATTTT
CDR3: CASSLSLAGGPDTQYF

J: TRBJ2-1
V: TRBV2
D: TRBD2
size: once
DNA: TGTGCCAGCAGGGCAAGCGGGAGTCCCTACAATGAGCAGTTCTTC
CDR3: CASRASGSPYNEQFF

J: TRBJ1-1
V: TRBV29-1
D: -
size: -
DNA: TGCAGCGTTGGCACACTCGACACTGAAGCTTTCTTT
CDR3: CSVGTLDTEAFF

J: TRBJ2-3
V: TRBV4-2
D: TRBD2
size: -
DNA: TGTGCCAGCAGCCCCAGGACTAGCGGGGGGGCCGGAGATACGCAGTATTTT
CDR3: CASSPRTSGGAGDTQYF

J: TRBJ2-7
V: TRBV15
D: -
size: -
DNA: TGTGCCACCAGCCAAGACAGGGGAGGGATCGAGCAGTACTTC
CDR3: CATSQDRGGIEQYF

J: TRBJ2-7
V: TRBV10-3
D: TRBD1
size: -
DNA: TGTGCCATCAGTGACCCCGACAGGGGGCTTGGGTCCTACGAGCAGTACTTC
CDR3: CAISDPDRGLGSYEQYF

J: TRBJ2-1
V: TRBV13
D: TRBD2
size: -
DNA: TGTGCCAGCAGCTCCCCCGGGACTAGCGGGAGCAATGAGCAGTTCTTC
CDR3: CASSSPGTSGSNEQFF

J: TRBJ1-1
V: TRBV4-3
D: -
size: -
DNA: TGCGCCAGCAGCCAATTCACAGACCGGGCCCCCACTGAAGCTTTCTTT
CDR3: CASSQFTDRAPTEAFF

J: TRBJ1-6
V: TRBV6-6
D: -
size: -
DNA: TGTGCCAGCAGTCCCGTACAAGCCGATAATTCACCCCTCCACTTT
CDR3: CASSPVQADNSPLHF

J: TRBJ2-7
V: TRBV11-2
D: -
size: once
DNA: TGTGCCAGCACCCTACCGTACCGGTCGGACTACGAGCAGTACTTC
CDR3: CASTLPYRSDYEQYF

J: TRBJ2-2
V: TRBV7-2
D: -
size: -
DNA: TGTGCCAGCAGCTTAACGGACGGGGGTGACACCGGGGAGCTGTTTTTT
CDR3: CASSLTDGGDTGELFF

J: TRBJ2-1
V: TRBV7-9
D: TRBD1
size: -
DNA: TGTGCCAGCAGCTATCCACAGGGGATGGATGAGCAGTTCTTC
CDR3: CASSYPQGMDEQFF

J: TRBJ1-1
V: TRBV28
D: -
size: -
DNA: TGTGCCAGCAGCTTCATGACGCCTAACACTGAAGCTTTCTTT
CDR3: CASSFMTPNTEAFF

J: TRBJ2-3
V: TRBV7-6
D: TRBD1
size: -
DNA: TGTGCCAGCAGCTTAAACGCCGGGACAGGGTCCGATACGCAGTATTTT
CDR3: CASSLNAGTGSDTQYF

J: TRBJ2-7
V: TRBV11-2
D: -
size: -
DNA: TGTGCCAGCAGCTTATTTCGGGGGCCCTACGAGCAGTACTTC
CDR3: CASSLFRGPYEQYF

J: TRBJ2-4
V: TRBV6-5
D: -
size: -
DNA: TGTGCCAGCAGTTACTCCGGCAGCACCAAAAACATTCAGTACTTC
CDR3: CASSYSGSTKNIQYF

J: TRBJ2-3
V: TRBV6-1
D: TRBD2
size: -
DNA: TGTGCCAGCAGTGATTCCCTAGCGGGGGGAAAAGATACGCAGTATTTT
CDR3: CASSDSLAGGKDTQYF

J: TRBJ2-6
V: TRBV7-7
D: -
size: -
DNA: TGTGCCAGCAGCTTAGGAGTCGGGGACTCTGGGGCCAACGTCCTGACTTTC
CDR3: CASSLGVGDSGANVLTF

J: TRBJ2-7
V: TRBV6-5
D: -
size: -
DNA: TGTGCCAGCAGGCAAACCACAGGGTCCTACGAGCAGTACTTC
CDR3: CASRQTTGSYEQYF

J: TRBJ1-1
V: TRBV6-5
D: -
size: -
DNA: TGTGCCAGCAGTTCCACACTTTCCGCTGAAGCTTTCTTT
CDR3: CASSSTLSAEAFF

J: TRBJ2-7
V: TRBV6-1
D: TRBD2
size: -
DNA: TGTGCCAGCAGTGAAGAGAGCGGGAGGGCTAGAGGCGAGCAGTACTTC
CDR3: CASSEESGRARGEQYF

J: TRBJ1-1
V: TRBV5-1
D: -
size: -
DNA: TGCGCCAGCAGCTTCGGGGGCGGGAACACTGAAGCTTTCTTT
CDR3: CASSFGGGNTEAFF

J: TRBJ1-2
V: TRBV5-1
D: -
size: -
DNA: TGCGCCAGCAGCGTGGCCGGGGGGGACTATGGCTACACCTTC
CDR3: CASSVAGGDYGYTF

J: TRBJ2-7
V: TRBV5-1
D: -
size: -
DNA: TGCGCCAGCAGCTTGGTTATAATTTCCGGGACAGCGGGCTACGAGCGGTACTTC
CDR3: CASSLVIISGTAGYERYF

J: TRBJ1-1
V: TRBV5-4
D: TRBD1
size: -
DNA: TGTGCCAGCAGCCCGAGCGGGGGACAGGGTTGGGCGAACACTGAAGCTTTCTTT
CDR3: CASSPSGGQGWANTEAFF

J: TRBJ2-7
V: TRBV5-1
D: TRBD2
size: -
DNA: TGCGCCAGCAGCCCGGGACTAGCGGGAGACGAGCAGTACTTC
CDR3: CASSPGLAGDEQYF